This T cell receptor beta chain derives from a study of OX40 agonist ivuxolimab in advanced cancers. About the research overall: Ivuxolimab, which patients received intravenously every 2 weeks, was dosed at 0.01 to 10 mg/kg.

Study-wide results and caveats: Antigen targets of the expanded peripheral T cells went undetermined.

The repertoire was sequenced with immunoSEQ multiplex PCR; TCRdb's copy has only in-frame clones and lacks some. The sample holds 80,000 to 100,000 clones, approximately 91% seen once. After removal of 1 base from V and 7 bases from J, the junction contained 10 bases not matched to a gene. CDR1 is SGHTA and CDR2 is FQGNSA in the germline V gene. This CDR3 is built from 17 residues. Blood was sampled at baseline, cycle 4 day 1, and cycle 7 day 1. About this clone itself: Its antigen is unidentified.

The TCR comes from an adult with an advanced solid tumor such as melanoma, head and neck, liver or kidney cancer. The rearrangement joins TRBV7-2 to TRBJ2-1, with TRBD2 identical over 10 bases. The sequencing here drew on CD4+ or CD8+ T cells sorted from blood, taken in a trial of the OX40 agonist ivuxolimab. CDR3 in amino acids: CASSLGGSGRAINEQFF. The CDR3 DNA is TGTGCCAGCAGCTTAGGTGGAAGCGGGAGGGCCATAAATGAGCAGTTCTTC.